The T cell receptor beta chain under discussion was sequenced for a study of TIL therapy for anti-PD-1-resistant metastatic lung cancer. Overall study: Patients then received nivolumab; progressors got lymphodepletion, TIL and IL-2.

Sequencing used immunoSEQ v3. Assay used: immunoSEQ multiplex PCR; TCRdb lists only in-frame clones, some missing. The table includes about 52,000 clones, around 80% detected once. The time point denotes: pre-treatment sample, taken before nivolumab and TIL therapy. The source material was blood, sampled at baseline. The sequence derives from a woman between 25 and 80 years old with non-small cell lung cancer.

The CDR3 nucleotides are TGTGCCTGGAGTGTAGAGGGCAGGGGCGCTTCACCCCTCCACTTT. The encoded protein is CAWSVEGRGASPLHF. The V and J genes are TRBV30 and TRBJ1-6; D is perhaps TRBD1 (6 bases). Germline values: CDR1 GTSNPN, CDR2 SVGIG (reference sequence). The CDR3 length is 15 residues. Trimming pared 0 bases from V and 9 bases from J, leaving 15 bases between.